This T cell receptor (beta chain) was identified during a study of OX40 agonist ivuxolimab in advanced cancers. Study-wide background: The group had a mean age of roughly 56 years, ranged from about 20 to 85, and was roughly 80% male. Overall study results and limits: Both blood CD4+ and CD8+ T cells showed clonal growth by week 6 at 0.1 to 3.0 mg/kg.

Blood sampling took place at baseline, cycle 4 day 1, and cycle 7 day 1. Trimming left V 4 bases short and J 0 bases short, with 18 bases between. This CDR3 is 18 amino acids long. Germline assignment: CDR1 SEHNR and CDR2 FQNEAQ (reference sequence). TCRdb's table, derived via immunoSEQ multiplex PCR, lists solely in-frame clones and lacks some. The table records some 50,000 clones, around 86% of them present only once. With regard to this clone: Its specificity is unknown.

The source of this sequence is an adult with an advanced solid tumor such as melanoma, head and neck, liver or kidney cancer. The V and J genes are TRBV7-9 and TRBJ2-2; D is undetermined. This sample comprised CD4+ or CD8+ T cells sorted from blood, obtained in a trial of the OX40 agonist ivuxolimab. CDR3 sequence reads: CASSSTVSVRPNTGELFF. The CDR3 region has the DNA TGTGCCAGCAGCTCCACTGTATCGGTGCGCCCGAACACCGGGGAGCTGTTTTTT.